This entry describes one T cell receptor (beta chain). Other DNA sequences in the same sample also yield this CDR3. The sample belongs to a study of cytomegalovirus exposure and HLA in healthy donors. V shed 5 bases, J shed 9 bases, and the junction held 3 bases outside the gene matches. Germline lookup yields CDR1 SEHNR and CDR2 FQNEAQ (reference sequence). This CDR3 region has 14 residues. Vbeta (60) and Jbeta (13) primers were used in the PCR. Assay used: immunoSEQ multiplex PCR; TCRdb lists only in-frame clones, some missing. The data contain roughly 150,000 clones, approximately 84% of them singletons.

This TCR was sampled from a man between 25 and 39 years old in good health and CMV-seronegative. The chain links TRBV7-9 to TRBJ2-1, with TRBD2 identical over 14 bases. Sequenced: PBMCs. The CDR3 reads CASSRGLAGGEQFF. The CDR3 DNA sequence: TGTGCCAGCAGCCGCGGACTAGCGGGGGGTGAGCAGTTCTTC.